Listed below are T cell receptor beta chains from one sample, sequenced in a study of cytomegalovirus exposure and HLA in healthy donors. Measured with immunoSEQ multiplex PCR; TCRdb has only the in-frame clones, and not every one. This sample has 95,000 to 150,000 clones, with over 9.5% found just once. Specimen: PBMCs. Receptor source: a woman under 30 in good health and CMV-seropositive. CDR3s include the opening cysteine and the closing phenylalanine or tryptophan. D genes are given only for firm matches. Expanded clones are given a class, and other clones once, few, many or no size at all.

NA TRBJ2-7 TRBD2 TRBV19 CASSTSGRVYEQYF TGTGCCAGTAGTACAAGCGGGAGAGTCTACGAGCAGTACTTC
NA TRBJ2-4 TRBD2 TRBV5-8 CASSEGLAGGYNIQYF TGTGCCAGCAGCGAGGGACTAGCGGGAGGATACAACATTCAGTACTTC
NA TRBJ2-5 NA TRBV30 CAWRPAAVREQYF TGTGCCTGGAGGCCGGCCGCCGTTAGGGAGCAGTACTTC
few TRBJ1-1 TRBD1 TRBV27 CASSSSGTVANTEAFF TGTGCCAGCAGTTCGTCCGGGACAGTAGCGAACACTGAAGCTTTCTTT
NA TRBJ1-1 NA TRBV27 CASRETGELNTEAFF TGTGCCAGCAGGGAGACAGGTGAGTTGAACACTGAAGCTTTCTTT
few TRBJ1-5 NA TRBV2 CASRGREWVSNQPQHF TGTGCCAGCAGGGGGAGGGAGTGGGTTAGCAATCAGCCCCAGCATTTT
NA TRBJ1-2 TRBD1 TRBV28 CASSLETGKRYTF TGTGCCAGCAGTTTGGAGACAGGGAAACGCTACACCTTC
NA TRBJ1-2 TRBD1 TRBV29-1 CSVAGTGVGNYGYTF TGCAGCGTCGCCGGGACAGGGGTTGGGAACTATGGCTACACCTTC
NA TRBJ1-2 NA TRBV27 CASSRSGEGYGYTF TGTGCCAGCAGCCGTAGTGGAGAAGGATATGGCTACACCTTC
NA TRBJ1-2 NA TRBV6-1 CASVGHQFGYTF TGTGCCAGCGTGGGACACCAGTTTGGCTACACCTTC
NA TRBJ2-1 TRBD2 TRBV7-3 CASSPRRTSGESLNKINEQFF TGTGCCAGCAGCCCGAGAAGGACTAGCGGGGAGTCCCTCAATAAGATCAATGAGCAGTTCTTC
NA TRBJ1-1 TRBD1 TRBV9 CASSPRTGFNTEAFF TGTGCCAGCAGCCCGAGGACAGGGTTTAACACTGAAGCTTTCTTT
NA TRBJ2-5 NA TRBV13 CASSLYPSSETQYF TGTGCCAGCAGCTTATACCCTAGCAGTGAGACCCAGTACTTC
NA TRBJ2-1 NA TRBV7-3 CASSSDGGNYNEQFF TGTGCCAGCAGCAGTGACGGAGGCAACTACAATGAGCAGTTCTTC
NA TRBJ2-4 NA TRBV27 CASSSRELGIQYF TGTGCCAGCAGTTCACGGGAGCTGGGCATTCAGTACTTC
few TRBJ2-7 NA TRBV4-1 CASSQGRGREQYF TGCGCCAGCAGCCAAGGTAGGGGCCGGGAGCAGTACTTC
NA TRBJ2-7 NA TRBV5-6 CASSGGPSGIYEQYF TGTGCCAGCAGCGGGGGCCCCTCTGGAATCTACGAGCAGTACTTC
NA TRBJ2-5 TRBD2 TRBV13 CASSIQTSGSNIKTQYF TGTGCCAGCAGCATCCAGACTAGCGGGAGTAATATCAAGACCCAGTACTTC
NA TRBJ2-3 NA TRBV7-3 CASSGGNFLTDTQYF TGTGCCAGCAGCGGGGGGAACTTCCTGACAGATACGCAGTATTTT
few TRBJ2-6 NA TRBV10-3 CAISGQNSGANVLTF TGTGCCATCAGTGGACAAAACTCTGGGGCCAACGTCCTGACTTTC
few TRBJ2-3 NA TRBV6-1 CASRESGTDTQYF TGTGCCAGCAGGGAGAGCGGCACAGATACGCAGTATTTT
NA TRBJ2-1 NA TRBV4-1 CASSQSGDTRSYNEQFF TGCGCCAGCAGCCAAAGCGGTGACACCCGTTCCTACAATGAGCAGTTCTTC
few TRBJ2-3 TRBD2 TRBV6-1 CASSEDPAGADTQYF TGTGCCAGCAGTGAAGATCCGGCGGGAGCAGATACGCAGTATTTT
NA TRBJ2-1 NA TRBV11-3 CASTLGGYEQFF TGTGCCAGCACCCTAGGGGGTTACGAGCAGTTCTTC
NA TRBJ2-5 NA TRBV5-6 CASSWETGDRETQYF TGTGCCAGCAGCTGGGAGACGGGGGATAGAGAGACCCAGTACTTC
once TRBJ2-7 TRBD1 TRBV11-3 CASSPGTGDYEQYF TGTGCCAGCAGCCCCGGGACAGGGGACTACGAGCAGTACTTC
few TRBJ1-2 NA TRBV19 CASSMDRAGLPEGYTF TGTGCCAGTAGTATGGACCGAGCGGGGCTTCCAGAAGGCTACACCTTC
few TRBJ2-3 NA TRBV4-1 CASRGGGRADTQYF TGCGCCAGCAGGGGGGGCGGGAGAGCAGATACGCAGTATTTT
few TRBJ2-1 TRBD1 TRBV28 CAIAGTGWDEQFF TGTGCCATCGCCGGGACAGGGTGGGATGAGCAGTTCTTC
few TRBJ1-1 NA TRBV6-1 CASSDRWGGSTEAFF TGTGCCAGCAGTGACCGCTGGGGGGGGAGCACTGAAGCTTTCTTT
few TRBJ1-2 NA TRBV28 CASRISGQGRGYTF TGTGCCAGCAGGATATCGGGACAAGGGAGAGGCTACACCTTC
few TRBJ2-7 NA TRBV7-9 CASSMTPYYEQYF TGTGCCAGCAGCATGACACCCTACTACGAGCAGTACTTC
few TRBJ2-2 NA TRBV19 CASFQEITGELFF TGTGCCAGCTTCCAGGAAATCACCGGGGAGCTGTTTTTT